The T cell receptor beta chain under discussion was sequenced for a study of CD8 T cells in ankylosing spondylitis. Study-wide findings and caveats: Several of the motif variants were reported before in synovial fluid and blood from reactive arthritis. Roughly eight highly homologous variants formed a TCR beta motif that appeared characteristic of ankylosing spondylitis blood. A CD8+ phenotype characterized the disease-linked clones, which were relatively rare in peripheral blood. From matched ankylosing spondylitis synovial fluid, disease-linked clones were reportedly recovered at significantly enriched levels.

V gave up 7 bases and J gave up 8 bases, with 13 bases separating them. The CDR3 sequence is 12 residues long. Germline V CDR1 and CDR2: LNHDA, SQIVND (reference sequence). TCRdb independently ran MiXCR on the 5' RACE reads; one entry per CDR3 protein. This sample has a few hundred thousand distinct CDR3 sequences, with roughly 18% found just once. This clonotype showed up many times. Its antigen remains unknown. The origin of this receptor is a male donor with ankylosing spondylitis or in good health (not recorded which). Sequenced sample: blood, either unsorted or a sorted T cell fraction (not recorded which). The chain recombines TRBV19 with TRBJ2-3; D might be TRBD2 (5 bases). This CDR3 is CASIDGLATQYF. DNA for the CDR3: TGTGCCAGTATCGATGGTCTAGCTACGCAGTATTTT.